The sequence of this T cell receptor (beta chain) was determined in a study of Graves' ophthalmopathy and Graves' hyperthyroidism. Study-level points and caveats: Most thyroid-expanded clonotypes exceeding 0.001 frequency were also found in blood.

In regard to this clonotype: As yet, its antigen is unknown.

PBMCs were obtained from about 10 ml of fresh peripheral blood. The germline gives CDR1 DFQATT, CDR2 SNEGSKA (reference sequence). The V gene end was trimmed by 3 bases and the J gene end by 0 bases; junction bases not matched to a gene: 12. The CDR3 is 17 residues long. Researchers took RNA transcripts and amplified TCR beta CDR3 regions from them. Amplification began with first-round RT-PCR using HTBI primers, then second-round multiplex PCR was performed. In TCRdb, the multiplex PCR reads were re-called with MiXCR into one record per CDR3 protein. The sample lists approximately 210,000 distinct CDR3 sequences; around 30% were seen once.

The V gene is TRBV20-1, the J gene TRBJ1-1; 8 positions agree with TRBD1. The sample was peripheral blood. The sequence came from a man aged 50 to 59 with Graves' ophthalmopathy. The CDR3, as DNA: TGCAGTGCTAGGAACGGACAGGGACGGACCATGAACACTGAAGCTTTCTTT. It is translated as CSARNGQGRTMNTEAFF.